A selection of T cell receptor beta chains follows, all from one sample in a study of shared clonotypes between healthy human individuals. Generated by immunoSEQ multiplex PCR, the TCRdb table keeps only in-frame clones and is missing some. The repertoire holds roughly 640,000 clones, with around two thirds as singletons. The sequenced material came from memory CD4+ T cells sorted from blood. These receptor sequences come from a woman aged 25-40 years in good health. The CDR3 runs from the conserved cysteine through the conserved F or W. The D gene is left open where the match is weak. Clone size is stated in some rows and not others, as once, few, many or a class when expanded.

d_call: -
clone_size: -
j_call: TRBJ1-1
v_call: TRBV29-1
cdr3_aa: CSVGPPGHLNTEAFF
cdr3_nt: TGCAGCGTTGGGCCACCGGGACACCTGAACACTGAAGCTTTCTTT

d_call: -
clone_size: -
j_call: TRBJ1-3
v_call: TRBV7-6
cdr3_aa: CASSRTVSGNTIYF
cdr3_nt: TGTGCCAGCAGCCGGACTGTCTCTGGAAACACCATATATTTT

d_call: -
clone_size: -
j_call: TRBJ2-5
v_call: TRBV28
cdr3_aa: CASAPRQQTQETQYF
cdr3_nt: TGTGCCAGCGCACCCAGACAGCAAACCCAAGAGACCCAGTACTTC

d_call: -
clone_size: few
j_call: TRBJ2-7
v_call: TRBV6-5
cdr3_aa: CASSSRDGSSYEQYF
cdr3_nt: TGTGCCAGCAGTTCGAGGGACGGCAGCTCCTACGAGCAGTACTTC

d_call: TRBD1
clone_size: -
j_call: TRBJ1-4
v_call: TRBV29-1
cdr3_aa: CSGMGQVNEKLFF
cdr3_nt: TGCAGCGGAATGGGACAGGTTAATGAAAAACTGTTTTTT

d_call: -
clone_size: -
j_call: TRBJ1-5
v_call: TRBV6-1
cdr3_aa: CASSEYATSPPNSNQPQHF
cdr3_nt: TGTGCCAGCAGTGAATACGCGACATCCCCCCCCAATAGCAATCAGCCCCAGCATTTT

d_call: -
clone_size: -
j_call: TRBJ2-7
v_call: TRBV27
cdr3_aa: CASSLSFTGFYEQYF
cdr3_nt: TGTGCCAGCAGTTTATCGTTTACCGGATTCTACGAGCAGTACTTC

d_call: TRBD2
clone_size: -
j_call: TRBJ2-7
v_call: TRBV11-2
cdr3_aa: CASSLGLAGVYEQYF
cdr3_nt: TGTGCCAGCAGCTTAGGGCTAGCGGGAGTCTACGAGCAGTACTTC

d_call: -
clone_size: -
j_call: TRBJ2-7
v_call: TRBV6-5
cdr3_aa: CASTGAGDSYEQYF
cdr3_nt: TGTGCCAGCACCGGGGCAGGGGACTCCTACGAGCAGTACTTC

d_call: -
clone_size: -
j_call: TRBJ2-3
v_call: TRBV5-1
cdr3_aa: CASSLGGSSGTDTQYF
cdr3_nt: TGCGCCAGCAGCTTGGGAGGGTCGAGCGGCACAGATACGCAGTATTTT

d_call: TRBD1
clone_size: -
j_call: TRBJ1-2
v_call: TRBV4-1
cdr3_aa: CASSPIYRAGGRYGYTF
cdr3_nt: TGCGCCAGCAGCCCAATATACCGAGCAGGGGGACGGTATGGCTACACCTTC

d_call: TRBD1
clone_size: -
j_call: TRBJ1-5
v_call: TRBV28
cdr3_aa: CASSPPGQTFSNQPQHF
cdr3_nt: TGTGCCAGCAGCCCTCCGGGACAGACTTTTAGCAATCAGCCCCAGCATTTT

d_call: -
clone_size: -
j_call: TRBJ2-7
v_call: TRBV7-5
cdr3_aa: CVRSSETSSHEQYF
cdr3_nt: TGTGTCAGAAGCTCAGAAACCTCTAGCCACGAGCAGTACTTC

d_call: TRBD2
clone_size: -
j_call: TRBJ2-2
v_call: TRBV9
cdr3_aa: CASSATSQGELFF
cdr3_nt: TGTGCCAGCAGCGCGACTAGCCAAGGGGAGCTGTTTTTT

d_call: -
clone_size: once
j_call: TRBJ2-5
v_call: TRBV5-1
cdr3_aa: CASSLDSLGETQYF
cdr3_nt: TGCGCCAGCAGCTTGGACAGTTTGGGAGAGACCCAGTACTTC

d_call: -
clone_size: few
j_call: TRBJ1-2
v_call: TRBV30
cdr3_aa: CAWASEGYGYTF
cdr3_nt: TGTGCCTGGGCCTCCGAAGGCTATGGCTACACCTTC

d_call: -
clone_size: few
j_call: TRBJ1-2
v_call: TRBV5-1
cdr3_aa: CASSLEAGANYGYTF
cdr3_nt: TGCGCCAGCAGCTTGGAAGCAGGCGCTAACTATGGCTACACCTTC

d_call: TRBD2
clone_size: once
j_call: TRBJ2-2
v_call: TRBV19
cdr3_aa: CASSKSTSGRSTGELFF
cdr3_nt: TGTGCCAGTAGTAAATCGACTAGCGGGAGGAGTACCGGGGAGCTGTTTTTT

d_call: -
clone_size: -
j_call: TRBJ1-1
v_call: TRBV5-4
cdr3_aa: CASSLDRRTHTEAFF
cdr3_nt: TGTGCCAGCAGCTTAGATCGACGGACTCACACTGAAGCTTTCTTT

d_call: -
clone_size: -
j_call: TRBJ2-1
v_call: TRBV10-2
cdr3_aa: CASSEVRMMAIQPRSNEQFF
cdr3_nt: TGCGCCAGCAGTGAGGTGAGGATGATGGCGATTCAGCCTAGGAGTAATGAGCAGTTCTTC

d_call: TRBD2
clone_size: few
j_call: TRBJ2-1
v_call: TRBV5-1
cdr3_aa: CASSRLAGGFYEQFF
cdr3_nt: TGCGCCAGCAGCAGATTAGCGGGAGGGTTTTATGAGCAGTTCTTC

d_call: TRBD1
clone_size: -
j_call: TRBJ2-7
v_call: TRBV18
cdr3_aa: CASSPPSTGQGGEQYF
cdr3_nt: TGTGCCAGCTCACCACCAAGTACGGGACAGGGGGGCGAGCAGTACTTC

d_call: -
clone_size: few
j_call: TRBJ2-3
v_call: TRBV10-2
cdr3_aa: CASSESDGSWTDTQYF
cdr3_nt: TGCGCCAGCAGTGAGTCGGATGGGAGTTGGACAGATACGCAGTATTTT

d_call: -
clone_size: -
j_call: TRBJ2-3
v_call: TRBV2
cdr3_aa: CASSGDPDTQYF
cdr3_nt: TGTGCCAGCAGTGGAGATCCAGATACGCAGTATTTT

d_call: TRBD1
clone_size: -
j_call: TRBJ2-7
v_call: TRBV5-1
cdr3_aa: CASSLAAGGTYEQYF
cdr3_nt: TGCGCCAGCAGCTTGGCAGCAGGGGGCACCTACGAGCAGTACTTC

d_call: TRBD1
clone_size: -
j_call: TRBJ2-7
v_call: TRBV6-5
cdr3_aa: CASSRLQGVEQYF
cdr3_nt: TGTGCCAGCAGTCGCCTACAGGGGGTCGAGCAGTACTTC

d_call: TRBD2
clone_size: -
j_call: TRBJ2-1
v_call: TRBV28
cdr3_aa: CATRAGGSSYNEQFF
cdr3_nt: TGTGCCACACGAGCGGGGGGGAGCTCCTACAATGAGCAGTTCTTC

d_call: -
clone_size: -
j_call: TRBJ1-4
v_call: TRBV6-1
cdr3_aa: CASRKKATNEKLFF
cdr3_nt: TGTGCCAGCAGAAAAAAAGCAACTAATGAAAAACTGTTTTTT

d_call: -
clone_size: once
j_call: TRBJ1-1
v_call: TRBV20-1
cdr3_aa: CSGSQNTEAFF
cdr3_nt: TGCAGTGGGAGTCAGAACACTGAAGCTTTCTTT

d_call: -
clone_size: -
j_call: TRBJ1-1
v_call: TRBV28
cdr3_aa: CASSFRGNTEAFF
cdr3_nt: TGTGCCAGCAGTTTCCGAGGGAACACTGAAGCTTTCTTT

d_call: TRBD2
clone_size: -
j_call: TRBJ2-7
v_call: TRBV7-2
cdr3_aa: CASSRQAYQGLAGYEQYF
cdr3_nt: TGTGCCAGCAGTCGACAGGCTTATCAAGGACTAGCGGGATACGAGCAGTACTTC

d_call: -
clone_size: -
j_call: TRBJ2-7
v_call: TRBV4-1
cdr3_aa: CASSPRGSYEQYF
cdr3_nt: TGCGCCAGCAGCCCCAGGGGCTCCTACGAGCAGTACTTC

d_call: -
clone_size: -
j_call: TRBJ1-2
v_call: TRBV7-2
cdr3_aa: CASSLVPGTLYGYTF
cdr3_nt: TGTGCCAGCAGCTTAGTCCCTGGGACTCTCTATGGCTACACCTTC

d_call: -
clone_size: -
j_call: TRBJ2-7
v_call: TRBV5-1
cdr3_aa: CASSPSRVLSYEQYF
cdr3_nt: TGCGCCAGCAGCCCCTCGCGGGTCCTCTCCTACGAGCAGTACTTC

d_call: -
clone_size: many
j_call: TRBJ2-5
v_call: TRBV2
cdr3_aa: CASKESSGEETQYF
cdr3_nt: TGTGCCAGCAAGGAGTCGTCGGGAGAAGAGACCCAGTACTTC

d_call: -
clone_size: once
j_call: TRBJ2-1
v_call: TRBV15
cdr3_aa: CATSRGGLAETYNEQFF
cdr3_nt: TGTGCCACCAGCAGAGGCGGGCTAGCAGAGACCTACAATGAGCAGTTCTTC

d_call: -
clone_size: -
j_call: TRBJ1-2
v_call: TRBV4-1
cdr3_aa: CASSQTGSPPNYGYTF
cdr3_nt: TGCGCCAGCAGCCAAACAGGAAGCCCCCCCAACTATGGCTACACCTTC

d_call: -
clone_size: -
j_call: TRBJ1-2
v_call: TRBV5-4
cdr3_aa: CASSAPTGLYTF
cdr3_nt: TGTGCCAGCAGCGCCCCTACGGGGCTCTACACCTTC

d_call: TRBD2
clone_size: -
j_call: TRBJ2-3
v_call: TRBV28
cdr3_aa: CASTLGGSGGTQYF
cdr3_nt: TGTGCCAGCACCCTGGGCGGTTCGGGGGGTACGCAGTATTTT

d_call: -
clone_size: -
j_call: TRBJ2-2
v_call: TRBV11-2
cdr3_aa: CASSLVPGANTGELFF
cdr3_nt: TGTGCCAGCAGCTTAGTCCCAGGGGCGAACACCGGGGAGCTGTTTTTT

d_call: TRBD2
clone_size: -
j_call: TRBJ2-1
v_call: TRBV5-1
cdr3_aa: CASAFRPGGNEQFF
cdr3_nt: TGCGCCAGCGCCTTTAGGCCGGGAGGCAATGAGCAGTTCTTC

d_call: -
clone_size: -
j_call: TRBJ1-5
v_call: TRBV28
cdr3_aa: CASSLRGLGNQPQHF
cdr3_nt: TGTGCCAGCAGTTTACGAGGGCTTGGCAATCAGCCCCAGCATTTT

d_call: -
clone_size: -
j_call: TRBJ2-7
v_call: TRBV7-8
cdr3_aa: CASSRTQGDEQYF
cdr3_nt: TGTGCCAGCAGCCGGACACAGGGAGACGAGCAGTACTTC

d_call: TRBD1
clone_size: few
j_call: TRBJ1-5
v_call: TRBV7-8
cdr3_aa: CASSQGGNQPQHF
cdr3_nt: TGTGCCAGCAGCCAGGGGGGGAATCAGCCCCAGCATTTT

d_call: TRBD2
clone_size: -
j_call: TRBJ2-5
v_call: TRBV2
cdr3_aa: CASSAGTSGIETQYF
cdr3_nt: TGTGCCAGCAGTGCCGGGACTAGCGGGATTGAGACCCAGTACTTC

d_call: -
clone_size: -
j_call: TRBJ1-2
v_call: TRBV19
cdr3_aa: CASTGGNYGYTF
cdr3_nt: TGTGCCAGTACCGGGGGAAACTATGGCTACACCTTC

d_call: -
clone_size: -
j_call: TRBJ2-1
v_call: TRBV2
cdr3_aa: CASSGTEYNEQFF
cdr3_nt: TGTGCCAGCAGTGGGACGGAGTATAATGAGCAGTTCTTC

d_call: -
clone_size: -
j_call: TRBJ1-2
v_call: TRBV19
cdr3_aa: CASSPKNLLRGGRTTGRSYTF
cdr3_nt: TGTGCCAGTAGTCCCAAAAACCTTCTCAGGGGCGGTAGGACGACCGGGAGGAGCTACACCTTC

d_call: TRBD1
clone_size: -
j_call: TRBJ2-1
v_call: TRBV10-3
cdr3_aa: CAIRPGQGINEQFF
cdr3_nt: TGTGCCATCAGGCCGGGACAGGGGATCAATGAGCAGTTCTTC

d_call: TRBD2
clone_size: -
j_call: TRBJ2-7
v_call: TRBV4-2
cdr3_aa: CASSQDLLAGGYEQYF
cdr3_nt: TGTGCCAGCAGCCAAGATCTGCTAGCGGGAGGGTACGAGCAGTACTTC

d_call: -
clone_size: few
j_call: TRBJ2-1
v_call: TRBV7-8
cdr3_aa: CASTETDNEQFF
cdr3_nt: TGTGCCAGCACCGAGACAGACAATGAGCAGTTCTTC

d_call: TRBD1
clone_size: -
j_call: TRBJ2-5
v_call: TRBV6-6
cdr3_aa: CASSPQDRGVGTQYF
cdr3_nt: TGTGCCAGCAGTCCCCAGGACAGGGGGGTAGGGACCCAGTACTTC

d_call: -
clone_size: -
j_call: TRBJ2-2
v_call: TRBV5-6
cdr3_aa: CASSHRTRNTGELFF
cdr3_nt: TGTGCCAGCAGCCACCGGACAAGGAACACCGGGGAGCTGTTTTTT

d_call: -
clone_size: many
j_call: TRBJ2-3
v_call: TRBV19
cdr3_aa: CASSFRTDTQYF
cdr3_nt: TGTGCCAGTAGTTTCCGCACAGATACGCAGTATTTT